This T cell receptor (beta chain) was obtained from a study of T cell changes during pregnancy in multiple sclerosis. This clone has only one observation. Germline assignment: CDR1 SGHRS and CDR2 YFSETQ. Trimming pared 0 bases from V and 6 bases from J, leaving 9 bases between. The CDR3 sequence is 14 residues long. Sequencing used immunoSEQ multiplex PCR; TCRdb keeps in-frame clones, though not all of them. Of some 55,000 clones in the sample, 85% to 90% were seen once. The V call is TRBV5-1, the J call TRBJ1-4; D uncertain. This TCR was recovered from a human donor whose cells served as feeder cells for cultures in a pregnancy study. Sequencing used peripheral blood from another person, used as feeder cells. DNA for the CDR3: TGCGCCAGCAGCTTGGAAGGACCCGATGAAAAACTGTTTTTT. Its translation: CASSLEGPDEKLFF.